This T cell receptor (beta chain) emerged from a study of blood T cell repertoires in COVID-19. In its sample, this clone was seen a few times. Clones were sequenced by immunoSEQ multiplex PCR, and TCRdb holds only the in-frame ones, with some missing. There are over 95,000 clones in the sample; roughly 80% occur only once, and about 10% lies in the top ten. The source material was peripheral blood. This clonotype was sampled from a human donor in a cohort sampled during active COVID-19.

CDR3 sequence: CAWRDSTVNYGYTF. Written as DNA, the CDR3 is TGTGCCTGGAGGGACAGCACCGTGAACTATGGCTACACCTTC. The chain recombines TRBV30 with TRBJ1-2; TRBD1 is a possible D gene (6 bases). V was trimmed by 3 bases and J by 2 bases, leaving 13 bases between them. Germline V CDR1 and CDR2: GTSNPN, SVGIG (reference sequence). The CDR3 consists of 14 residues.